Listed below are T cell receptor beta chains from one sample, sequenced in a study of shared clonotypes between healthy human individuals. The method was immunoSEQ multiplex PCR; TCRdb's version includes in-frame clones alone and lacks a portion of them. The sample holds a few hundred thousand clones, around nine tenths seen once. Sequencing was done on a sample of memory CD8+ T cells sorted from blood. The receptors derive from a man aged 18 to 29 in good health. The CDR3 runs from the conserved cysteine through the conserved F or W. A D gene is named only where the DNA matches it firmly. For some rows the clone size is stated as once, few or many, or as a class when expanded; others skip it.

>TRBV19|TRBJ1-5|.|.
CASMARALWQPQHF
TGTGCCAGTATGGCCAGGGCGTTGTGGCAGCCCCAGCATTTT
>TRBV27|TRBJ2-7|.|TRBD2
CASSTRTRFSYEQYF
TGTGCCAGCAGCACACGGACTAGATTTTCTTACGAGCAGTACTTC
>TRBV7-9|TRBJ2-1|.|.
CASLTRSLNEQFF
TGTGCCAGCTTAACCAGGAGTCTGAATGAGCAGTTCTTC
>TRBV6-5|TRBJ2-7|.|TRBD1
CASSYSTGERDYEQYF
TGTGCCAGCAGTTACTCTACAGGGGAACGGGACTACGAGCAGTACTTC
>TRBV4-3|TRBJ2-3|.|TRBD1
CASSQGDRYTDTQYF
TGCGCCAGCAGCCAAGGGGACAGATACACAGATACGCAGTATTTT
>TRBV6-5|TRBJ1-1|.|.
CASSYFGFSMNTEAFF
TGTGCCAGCAGTTACTTCGGGTTCTCCATGAACACTGAAGCTTTCTTT
>TRBV27|TRBJ2-2|.|.
CASGLGGASGELFF
TGTGCCAGCGGGTTGGGGGGGGCGTCCGGGGAGCTGTTTTTT
>TRBV5-1|TRBJ1-1|.|.
CASSPEGGSTNTEAFF
TGCGCCAGCAGCCCGGAGGGGGGCAGTACAAACACTGAAGCTTTCTTT
>TRBV6-5|TRBJ2-1|.|TRBD2
CASSYSRLAVLNEQFF
TGTGCCAGCAGTTACTCGCGGCTAGCGGTCCTCAATGAGCAGTTCTTC
>TRBV11-2|TRBJ2-7|once|TRBD1
CASSLTRDSHEQYF
TGTGCCAGCAGCTTAACCCGGGACAGCCACGAGCAGTACTTC
>TRBV2|TRBJ2-3|.|.
CASRVKLTDPTDTQYF
TGTGCCAGCAGAGTGAAGTTGACAGACCCCACAGATACGCAGTATTTT
>TRBV29-1|TRBJ2-2|few|TRBD2
CSVSLAGGNTGELFF
TGCAGCGTATCCCTAGCGGGAGGTAACACCGGGGAGCTGTTTTTT
>TRBV28|TRBJ2-4|.|TRBD1
CASSFRQGMNIQYF
TGTGCCAGCAGTTTCCGACAGGGGATGAACATTCAGTACTTC
>TRBV9|TRBJ1-6|.|.
CASSPRLGREYISSYNSPLHF
TGTGCCAGCAGCCCGCGCTTGGGCAGGGAATATATCTCCTCCTATAATTCACCCCTCCACTTT
>TRBV27|TRBJ2-7|.|TRBD1
CASSLDRVGEQYF
TGTGCCAGCAGTTTAGACAGGGTTGGCGAGCAGTACTTC
>TRBV4-1|TRBJ2-7|few|.
CASSQVLTEYEQYF
TGCGCCAGCAGCCAAGTGTTGACCGAATACGAGCAGTACTTC
>TRBV6-1|TRBJ2-7|.|.
CASSVQRLLAYEQYF
TGTGCCAGCAGTGTACAGCGACTCCTTGCCTACGAGCAGTACTTC
>TRBV19|TRBJ1-1|.|.
CASSMHGTEAFF
TGTGCCAGTAGTATGCACGGGACTGAAGCTTTCTTT
>TRBV5-1|TRBJ2-7|.|.
CASSLGQGLSYEQYF
TGCGCCAGCAGCTTGGGACAGGGACTCTCCTACGAGCAGTACTTC
>TRBV4-1|TRBJ2-7|medium-sized|.
CASSHQDSYEQYF
TGCGCCAGCAGCCACCAGGATTCCTACGAGCAGTACTTC
>TRBV2|TRBJ2-7|.|.
CASSETLRYEQYF
TGTGCCAGCAGTGAAACTCTAAGATACGAGCAGTACTTC
>TRBV28|TRBJ1-1|.|TRBD1
CASSLWFPDRVGEAFF
TGTGCCAGCAGTTTATGGTTCCCGGACAGGGTAGGTGAAGCTTTCTTT
>TRBV14|TRBJ2-1|many|TRBD2
CASSPWLAGQYSYNEQFF
TGTGCCAGCAGCCCCTGGCTAGCGGGACAATACTCCTACAATGAGCAGTTCTTC
>TRBV7-2|TRBJ2-2|.|TRBD2
CASSLVAGVRATGELFF
TGTGCCAGCAGCTTAGTAGCGGGAGTCCGCGCCACCGGGGAGCTGTTTTTT
>TRBV2|TRBJ2-5|.|.
CASSKRDTRGETQYF
TGTGCCAGCAGTAAGCGAGACACGAGGGGAGAGACCCAGTACTTC
>TRBV28|TRBJ1-6|.|.
CASSLTRGRGPYNSPLHF
TGTGCCAGCAGTTTAACCCGTGGCAGGGGCCCCTATAATTCACCCCTCCACTTT
>TRBV5-6|TRBJ1-2|.|.
CASSLQSGNYGYTF
TGTGCCAGCAGCCTCCAATCGGGCAACTATGGCTACACCTTC
>TRBV10-2|TRBJ1-1|.|.
CASSPPGEAFF
TGCGCCAGCAGTCCTCCCGGGGAAGCTTTCTTT
>TRBV4-1|TRBJ1-2|.|.
CASSQGEGVYGYTF
TGCGCCAGCAGCCAAGGGGAAGGAGTATATGGCTACACCTTC
>TRBV19|TRBJ1-1|once|TRBD1
CASSAHWQGENTEAFF
TGTGCCAGTAGTGCCCATTGGCAGGGGGAGAACACTGAAGCTTTCTTT
>TRBV7-6|TRBJ2-5|.|.
CASSFPRLVSGIVGMSETQYF
TGTGCCAGCAGCTTTCCAAGATTGGTCTCGGGAATCGTCGGGATGAGCGAGACCCAGTACTTC
>TRBV9|TRBJ2-1|.|.
CASSPSGRADYNEQFF
TGTGCCAGCAGCCCCTCGGGGCGAGCGGACTACAATGAGCAGTTCTTC
>TRBV29-1|TRBJ2-3|.|.
CSVPAGQGELTTDTQYF
TGCAGCGTGCCGGCAGGACAAGGGGAACTTACCACAGATACGCAGTATTTT
>TRBV7-9|TRBJ2-7|.|TRBD2
CASRPALLAGENEQYF
TGTGCCAGCAGACCGGCCCTGCTAGCGGGAGAGAACGAGCAGTACTTC
>TRBV11-2|TRBJ2-7|.|.
CASSLSYYEQYF
TGCGCCAGCAGCCTCAGTTACTACGAGCAGTACTTC
>TRBV27|TRBJ2-7|.|.
CASIPTAGYLDEQYF
TGTGCCAGCATTCCCACCGCAGGGTACCTGGATGAGCAGTACTTC
>TRBV19|TRBJ2-2|.|.
CASSPSPGEGGELFF
TGTGCCAGTAGTCCTAGCCCAGGGGAAGGCGGGGAGCTGTTTTTT
>TRBV6-5|TRBJ2-7|.|.
CASSYGGESTYEQYF
TGTGCCAGCAGTTACGGGGGAGAATCCACCTACGAGCAGTACTTC
>TRBV2|TRBJ1-2|few|.
CASSEGDPRYGYTF
TGTGCCAGCAGTGAAGGAGACCCGCGCTATGGCTACACCTTC
>TRBV7-9|TRBJ1-1|.|TRBD1
CASSQGQGNTEAFF
TGTGCCAGCAGCCAGGGACAGGGGAACACTGAAGCTTTCTTT
>TRBV13|TRBJ2-2|.|.
CASSWSTNTGELFF
TGTGCCAGCAGCTGGTCAACGAACACCGGGGAGCTGTTTTTT
>TRBV9|TRBJ2-2|.|TRBD2
CASSVAGGRAPGELFF
TGTGCCAGCAGCGTAGCAGGCGGGAGGGCCCCCGGGGAGCTGTTTTTT
>TRBV27|TRBJ2-5|.|.
CASSLAAGEETQYF
TGTGCCAGCAGCCTGGCGGCAGGGGAAGAGACCCAGTACTTC
>TRBV28|TRBJ2-7|.|.
CASSLGGYYYEQYF
TGTGCCAGCAGTTTAGGGGGCTACTACTACGAGCAGTACTTC
>TRBV13|TRBJ2-7|.|TRBD2
CASSPGGTYEQYF
TGTGCCAGCAGCCCGGGAGGAACCTACGAGCAGTACTTC
>TRBV27|TRBJ2-5|.|.
CASSPQRVEGIKETQYF
TGTGCCAGCAGTCCACAACGGGTCGAGGGTATTAAAGAGACCCAGTACTTC
>TRBV6-1|TRBJ2-1|.|TRBD2
CASSGLTSRGYNEQFF
TGTGCCAGCAGTGGACTGACTAGCCGGGGTTACAATGAGCAGTTCTTC
>TRBV4-3|TRBJ2-2|.|.
CASSQGAALNTGELFF
TGCGCCAGCAGCCAAGGGGCAGCTCTGAACACCGGGGAGCTGTTTTTT
>TRBV6-6|TRBJ2-7|few|.
CASSYSTLSYEQYF
TGTGCCAGCAGTTACTCGACTCTTTCCTACGAGCAGTACTTC
>TRBV10-3|TRBJ1-2|many|.
CAISVRQRNYGYTF
TGTGCCATCAGTGTACGACAGAGGAACTATGGCTACACCTTC
>TRBV10-3|TRBJ2-3|.|.
CAISVPGAGDTQYF
TGTGCCATCAGTGTTCCCGGGGCCGGGGATACGCAGTATTTT
>TRBV6-5|TRBJ1-2|.|TRBD1
CASSYSDPQGWGYTF
TGTGCCAGCAGTTACTCGGATCCACAGGGGTGGGGCTACACCTTC
>TRBV21-1|TRBJ1-2|.|.
CASSKGKGGRDNYGYTF
TGTGCCAGCAGCAAAGGAAAAGGAGGGCGGGACAACTATGGCTACACCTTC
>TRBV19|TRBJ1-4|.|TRBD1
CASSPGTATNEKLFF
TGTGCCAGTAGTCCCGGGACAGCAACTAATGAAAAACTGTTTTTT
>TRBV7-8|TRBJ2-7|.|.
CASSFSGGDGEQYF
TGTGCCAGCAGCTTCTCCGGGGGAGACGGCGAGCAGTACTTC
>TRBV5-8|TRBJ2-2|.|.
CASSLRGGPITGELFF
TGTGCCAGCAGCCTAAGGGGGGGGCCGATCACCGGGGAGCTGTTTTTT
>TRBV27|TRBJ2-7|medium-sized|TRBD2
CASSGSGGTYEQYF
TGTGCCAGCAGTGGAAGCGGGGGGACCTACGAGCAGTACTTC
>TRBV7-6|TRBJ2-1|.|.
CASSRDRVKGRRYNEQFF
TGTGCCAGCAGCCGGGACCGGGTGAAGGGACGACGGTACAATGAGCAGTTCTTC
>TRBV10-2|TRBJ2-7|.|TRBD2
CASGLAGDYEQYF
TGCGCCAGTGGACTAGCGGGAGACTACGAGCAGTACTTC